This T cell receptor beta chain was recorded in a study of T cells in localized non-small cell lung cancer. Broader study findings: Adjacent uninvolved lung tissue had the highest T cell clonality, exceeding tumor. Across samples, adjacent lung featured a median roughly 62 of the top 100 tumor clones. Greater T cell density in blood accompanied longer overall survival.

This clone was observed a handful of times. The antigen is undetermined. Here immunoSEQ multiplex PCR was the method, and the copy in TCRdb shows in-frame clones only, minus some. This table holds 25,000 or so clones, around 87% found once. The receptor's source is a man aged 35 to 70 with stage II lung adenocarcinoma. The source was PBMCs, collected before any cancer treatment.

Written as DNA, the CDR3 is TGTGCCGCAACCCTCGGGGTGGGGAATCAGCCCCAGCATTTT. Translated, it gives CAATLGVGNQPQHF. The chain couples TRBV28 to TRBJ1-5; D not resolved. With 11 bases removed from V and 4 bases from J, the gap between germline ends came to 18 bases. Germline V gene lookup returns CDR1 MDHEN and CDR2 SYDVKM. The CDR3 totals 14 residues.